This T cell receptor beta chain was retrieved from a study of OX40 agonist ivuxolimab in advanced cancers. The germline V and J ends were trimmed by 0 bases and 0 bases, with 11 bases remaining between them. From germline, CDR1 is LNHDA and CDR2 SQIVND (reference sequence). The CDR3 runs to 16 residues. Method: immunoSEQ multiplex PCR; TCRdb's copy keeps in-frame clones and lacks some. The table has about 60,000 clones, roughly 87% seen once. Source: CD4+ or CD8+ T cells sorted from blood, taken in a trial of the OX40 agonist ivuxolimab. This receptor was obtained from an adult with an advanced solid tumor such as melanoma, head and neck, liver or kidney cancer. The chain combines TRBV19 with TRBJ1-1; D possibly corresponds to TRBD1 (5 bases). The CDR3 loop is CASSIEAGILNTEAFF. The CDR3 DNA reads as TGTGCCAGTAGTATAGAAGCAGGGATTTTGAACACTGAAGCTTTCTTT.